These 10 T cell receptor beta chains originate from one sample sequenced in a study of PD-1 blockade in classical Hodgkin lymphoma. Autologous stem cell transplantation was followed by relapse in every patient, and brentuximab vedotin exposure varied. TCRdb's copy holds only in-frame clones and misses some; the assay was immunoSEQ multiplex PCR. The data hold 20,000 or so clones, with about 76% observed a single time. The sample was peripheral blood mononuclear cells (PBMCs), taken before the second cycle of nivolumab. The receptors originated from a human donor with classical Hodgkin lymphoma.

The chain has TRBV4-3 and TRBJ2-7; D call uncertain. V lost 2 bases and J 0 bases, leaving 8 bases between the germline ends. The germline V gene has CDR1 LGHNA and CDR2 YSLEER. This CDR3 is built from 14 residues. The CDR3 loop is CASSQWRSSYEQYF. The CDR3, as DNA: TGCGCCAGCAGCCAATGGCGAAGCTCCTACGAGCAGTACTTC.

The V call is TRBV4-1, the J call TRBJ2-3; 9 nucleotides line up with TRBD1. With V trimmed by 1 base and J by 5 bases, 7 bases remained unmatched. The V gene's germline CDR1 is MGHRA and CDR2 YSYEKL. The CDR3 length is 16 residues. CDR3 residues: CASSQVGTGWRDTQYF. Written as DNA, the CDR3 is TGCGCCAGCAGCCAAGTCGGGACAGGGTGGAGAGATACGCAGTATTTT.

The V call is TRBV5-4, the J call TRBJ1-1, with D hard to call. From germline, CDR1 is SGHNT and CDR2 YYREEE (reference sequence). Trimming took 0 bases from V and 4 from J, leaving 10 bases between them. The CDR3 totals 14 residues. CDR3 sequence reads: CASSLAGRGTEAFF. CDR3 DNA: TGTGCCAGCAGCTTGGCAGGTCGGGGCACTGAAGCTTTCTTT.

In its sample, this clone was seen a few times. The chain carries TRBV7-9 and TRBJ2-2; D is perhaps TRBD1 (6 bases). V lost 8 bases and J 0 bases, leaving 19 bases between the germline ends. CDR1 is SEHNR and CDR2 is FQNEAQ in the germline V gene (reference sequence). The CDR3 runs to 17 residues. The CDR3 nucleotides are TGTGCCAGCCGTCGCCCGACAGGAAGCACGAACACCGGGGAGCTGTTTTTT. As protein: CASRRPTGSTNTGELFF.

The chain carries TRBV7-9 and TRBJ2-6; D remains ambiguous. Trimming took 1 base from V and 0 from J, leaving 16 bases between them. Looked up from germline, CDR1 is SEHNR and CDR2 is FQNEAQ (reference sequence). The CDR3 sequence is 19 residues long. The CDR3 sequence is CASSLGWADISSGANVLTF. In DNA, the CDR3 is TGTGCCAGCAGCTTAGGATGGGCGGATATATCCTCTGGGGCCAACGTCCTGACTTTC. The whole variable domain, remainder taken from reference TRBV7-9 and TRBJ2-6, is DTGVSQNPRHKITKRGQNVTFRCDPISEHNRLYWYRQTLGQGPEFLTYFQNEAQLEKSRLLSDRFSAERPKGSFSTLEIQRTEQGDSAMYLCASSLGWADISSGANVLTFGAGSRLTVL.

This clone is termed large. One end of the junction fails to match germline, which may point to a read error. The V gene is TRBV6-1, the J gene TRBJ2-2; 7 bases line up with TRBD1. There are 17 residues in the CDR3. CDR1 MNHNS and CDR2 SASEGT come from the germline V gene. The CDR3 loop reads CASSKADGTDNTGELFF. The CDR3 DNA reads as TGTGCCAGCAGTAAAGCTGACGGGACAGATAACACCGGGGAGCTGTTTTTT.

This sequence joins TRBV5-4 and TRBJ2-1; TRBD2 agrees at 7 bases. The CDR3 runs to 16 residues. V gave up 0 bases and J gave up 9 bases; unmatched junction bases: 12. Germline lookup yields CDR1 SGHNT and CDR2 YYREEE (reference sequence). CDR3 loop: CASSLGVGRENREQFF. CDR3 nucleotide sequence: TGTGCCAGCAGCTTGGGGGTCGGGCGGGAGAATCGTGAGCAGTTCTTC.

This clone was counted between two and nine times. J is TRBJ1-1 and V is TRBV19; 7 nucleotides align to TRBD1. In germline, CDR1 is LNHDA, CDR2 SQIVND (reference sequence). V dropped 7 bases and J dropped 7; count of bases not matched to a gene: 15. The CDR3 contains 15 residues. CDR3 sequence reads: CASTPNWDSNREAFF. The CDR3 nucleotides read TGTGCCAGTACCCCAAACTGGGACAGCAACCGTGAAGCTTTCTTT.

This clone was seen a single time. CDR3 nucleotides: TGTGCCAGCAGTCAGGACAGGGAGGGCAATCAGCCCCAGCATTTT. It specifies CASSQDREGNQPQHF. The chain joins TRBV28 to TRBJ1-5, with 8 nucleotides matching TRBD1. V lost 5 bases to trimming and J lost 2 bases; unmatched junction nucleotides: 5. The CDR3 consists of 15 residues. CDR1 and CDR2 (germline): MDHEN, SYDVKM.

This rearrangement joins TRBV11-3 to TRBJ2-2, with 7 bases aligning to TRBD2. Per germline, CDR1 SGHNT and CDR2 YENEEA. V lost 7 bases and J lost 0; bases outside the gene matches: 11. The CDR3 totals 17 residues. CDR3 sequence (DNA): TGTGCCAGCACCATCCAAGGAGCGGGATCGAACACCGGGGAGCTGTTTTTT. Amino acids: CASTIQGAGSNTGELFF.